A single sample gave rise to the 22 T cell receptor beta chains below, sequenced in a study of beta chain features in type 1 diabetes. Since all of the isolated RNA was reverse transcribed, expressed TCRB transcripts were what got sequenced. Libraries were prepared by immunoSEQ multiplex PCR; TCRdb keeps only in-frame clonotypes and omits some of them. The sample has a few hundred thousand clones; roughly a tenth are singletons. Input material: central memory CD4+ T cells from blood. These receptors all stem from a man aged 18 to 30 in good health.

This clone has more than one count but fewer than ten. The rearrangement joins TRBV30 to TRBJ1-3, with 12 bases lining up with TRBD1. From germline, CDR1 is GTSNPN and CDR2 SVGIG (reference sequence). The CDR3 is 15 amino acids. V dropped 6 bases and J dropped 6; count of bases not matched to a gene: 9. In nucleotides, the CDR3 is TGTGCCTGTCAAACCGGGACAGGGGGCACAAACACCATATATTTT. Its translation: CACQTGTGGTNTIYF.

Concerning this clone itself: Other DNA variants within this sample encode the same CDR3. The genes are TRBV14 and TRBJ2-3, with D perhaps TRBD1 or TRBD2 (5 bases each). Germline loops: CDR1 SGHDN, CDR2 FVKESK. The CDR3 is 15 residues long. V was trimmed by 0 bases and J by 3 bases, leaving 10 bases between them. CDR3 DNA sequence: TGTGCCAGCAGCCAAGATTGGGGGAGAACAGATACGCAGTATTTT. Translating it yields CASSQDWGRTDTQYF.

This clone occurred a few times. One junction end disagrees with the germline gene, perhaps due to a read error. The chain links TRBV13 to TRBJ2-1, with 7 bases fitting TRBD1. Germline CDR1 reads PRHDT; CDR2 reads FYEKMQ (reference sequence). This CDR3 has 12 residues. In nucleotides, the CDR3 is TGTGCCAGCAGCAGGGACAGCAATAAGCAGTTCTTC. Its translation is CASSRDSNKQFF. Combining the CDR3 with reference TRBV13 and TRBJ2-1 gives the whole variable domain AAGVIQSPRHLIKEKRETATLKCYPIPRHDTVYWYQQGPGQDPQFLISFYEKMQSDKGSIPDRFSAQQFSDYHSELNMSSLELGDSALYFCASSRDSNKQFFGPGTRLTVL.

This clone was seen a handful of times. This chain uses TRBV10-3 with TRBJ2-3; 15 bases match TRBD2. CDR3 length: 17 amino acids. Germline V lookup: CDR1 ENHRY, CDR2 SYGVKD. Unmatched junction bases numbered 6, after V lost 5 bases and J lost 3 bases. The CDR3 sequence: CAISSGLAGGRTDTQYF. The DNA of the CDR3 is TGTGCCATCAGTTCTGGACTAGCGGGAGGGCGAACAGATACGCAGTATTTT.

A few counts support this clone. The J gene is TRBJ2-4, the V gene TRBV30; possible D gene TRBD2, 5 bases. V was shortened by 1 base and J by 8 bases, with 12 bases between the two germline ends. The CDR3 covers 13 residues. CDR1 GTSNPN and CDR2 SVGIG come from the germline V gene (reference sequence). This CDR3 is CAWSGIEGDIQYF. As DNA, the CDR3 is TGTGCCTGGAGTGGGATTGAGGGAGACATTCAGTACTTC.

CDR3 nucleotide sequence: TGTGCCAGCAGCTACTACAGGGGAGACGACTATGGCTACACCTTC. Amino acid sequence: CASSYYRGDDYGYTF. The chain recombines TRBV13 with TRBJ1-2; 7 positions agree with TRBD1. The CDR3 spans 15 residues. Germline assignment: CDR1 PRHDT and CDR2 FYEKMQ (reference sequence). Losses at the gene ends were 4 bases for V and 3 bases for J; bases not matched to a gene: 8.

The J gene is TRBJ1-2, the V gene TRBV30; TRBD1 might be the D (5 bases). V lost 7 bases and J lost 2, with 11 bases in between. CDR3 size: 12 residues. The germline V gene encodes CDR1 GTSNPN and CDR2 SVGIG (reference sequence). The CDR3 sequence: CALSRGNYGYTF. In DNA, the CDR3 is TGTGCCTTAAGTCGGGGGAACTATGGCTACACCTTC.

This clone was observed a handful of times. The rearrangement links TRBV18 to TRBJ2-7; 8 bases line up with TRBD1. This CDR3 spans 15 amino acids. With 3 bases clipped from V and 2 bases from J, the junction kept 6 bases outside the gene matches. Germline lookup yields CDR1 KGHSH and CDR2 LQKENI. In DNA, the CDR3 is TGTGCCAGCTCACCTAGACAGGGGAGCGCCTACGAGCAGTACTTC. It specifies CASSPRQGSAYEQYF.

The chain recombines TRBV5-1 with TRBJ2-7; no clear D. V lost 2 bases to trimming and J lost 0 bases, with 9 bases between them. The CDR3 loop spans 14 amino acids. The V gene's germline CDR1 is SGHRS and CDR2 YFSETQ. CDR3 DNA sequence: TGCGCCAGCAGCTTAGAGGCAAACTCCTACGAGCAGTACTTC. It yields the protein CASSLEANSYEQYF.

V is TRBV11-2 and J is TRBJ2-1; TRBD2 is a possible D gene (6 bases). Germline CDR1 reads SGHAT; CDR2 reads FQNNGV. V lost 0 bases, J lost 2 bases, and 11 bases lay in between. This CDR3 has 16 amino acids. CDR3 sequence reads: CASSLDEGLPYNEQFF. The CDR3, as DNA: TGTGCCAGCAGCTTAGATGAAGGACTACCCTACAATGAGCAGTTCTTC.

CDR3 sequence reads: CASTYGGGRAADTQYF. DNA of the CDR3: TGTGCCAGCACCTATGGAGGCGGGAGGGCGGCAGATACGCAGTATTTT. V is TRBV7-2 and J is TRBJ2-3, with 9 bases lining up with TRBD2. Trimming at V came to 7 bases and at J to 4 bases, leaving 12 bases not matched to a gene. CDR1 and CDR2 (germline): SGHTA, FQGNSA. The CDR3 is 16 residues long.

V usage is TRBV2 and J usage is TRBJ2-5; unclear D gene. The CDR3 contains 12 residues. Germline V gives CDR1 SNHLY, CDR2 FYNNEI. Trimming shortened V by 7 bases and J by 2 bases, and 8 bases separated the two germline ends. DNA of the CDR3: TGTGCCAGCACGGAGCATCAAGAGACCCAGTACTTC. This codes for CASTEHQETQYF.

The V call is TRBV29-1, the J call TRBJ2-5; D unclear. The CDR3 is 12 residues long. Germline CDR1 is SQVTM and CDR2 is ANQGSEA. V was cut by 7 bases and J by 1 base, with 10 bases left in between. The CDR3 spells CSGVRAQETQYF. The CDR3 DNA reads as TGCAGCGGGGTACGGGCCCAAGAGACCCAGTACTTC. The full variable domain, with the rest looked up from reference TRBV29-1 and TRBJ2-5, is SAVISQKPSRDICQRGTSLTIQCQVDSQVTMMFWYRQQPGQSLTLIATANQGSEATYESGFVIDKFPISRPNLTFSTLTVSNMSPEDSSIYLCSGVRAQETQYFGPGTRLLVL.

The chain has TRBV6-5 and TRBJ2-2; D is unclear. V gave up 7 bases and J gave up 1 base, with 13 bases separating them. Per the germline V gene, CDR1 is MNHEY and CDR2 is SVGAGI. The CDR3 runs to 15 residues. The CDR3 protein is CASTTSRKNTGELFF. The DNA of the CDR3 is TGTGCCAGCACCACGTCCAGGAAGAACACCGGGGAGCTGTTTTTT.

This clone showed up just a few times. This chain links TRBV30 with TRBJ1-1; the D is unclear. V shed 3 bases and J shed 2 bases, with 13 bases lying between them. In germline, CDR1 is GTSNPN, CDR2 SVGIG (reference sequence). The CDR3 sequence is 14 residues long. The CDR3 region is CAWRLGLDNTEAFF. Here the CDR3 DNA reads TGTGCCTGGAGATTGGGCCTAGATAACACTGAAGCTTTCTTT.

The chain combines TRBV29-1 with TRBJ2-1; possibly TRBD2 for D (5 bases). V was cut by 2 bases and J by 9 bases, with 14 bases left in between. CDR1 is SQVTM, CDR2 ANQGSEA, per germline. CDR3 size: 13 residues. The CDR3: CSVEKASRSEQFF. The CDR3 nucleotides read TGCAGCGTTGAAAAGGCTAGCCGTAGTGAGCAGTTCTTC.

V usage is TRBV27 and J usage is TRBJ2-1, with TRBD2 as a possible D gene (6 bases). Trimming shortened V by 7 bases and J by 4 bases, and 20 bases separated the two germline ends. CDR1 is MNHEY and CDR2 is SMNVEV in the germline V gene (reference sequence). The CDR3 loop spans 16 amino acids. The CDR3 protein is CASTGGSGLKYNEQFF. CDR3 nucleotide sequence: TGTGCCAGCACCGGGGGAAGCGGACTTAAATACAATGAGCAGTTCTTC.

The chain employs TRBV30 and TRBJ2-3; 12 bases are a match to TRBD2. Trimming took 8 bases from V and 2 from J; bases not matched to a gene: 8. The CDR3 contains 15 residues. Germline loops: CDR1 GTSNPN, CDR2 SVGIG (reference sequence). The CDR3 reads CAGTGTSGFTDTQYF. CDR3 nucleotides: TGTGCCGGGACTGGGACTAGCGGGTTCACAGATACGCAGTATTTT.

In this sample, this clone turned up a few times. The chain carries TRBV19 and TRBJ2-1; D unresolved. This CDR3 spans 14 amino acids. Trimming took 3 bases from V and 9 from J, leaving 15 bases between them. Germline V gives CDR1 LNHDA, CDR2 SQIVND (reference sequence). CDR3 DNA: TGTGCCAGTAGTATTGCTCTAGTGGCAGGTGAGCAGTTCTTC. Amino acids: CASSIALVAGEQFF.

This clone showed up just a few times. V usage is TRBV4-3 and J usage is TRBJ2-3, with 10 bases fitting TRBD2. Germline V gene lookup returns CDR1 LGHNA and CDR2 YSLEER. The V gene end was trimmed by 1 base and the J gene end by 3 bases; junction bases not matched to a gene: 1. The CDR3 contains 15 residues. In DNA form, the CDR3 reads TGCGCCAGCAGCCAAGCTAGCGGGAGTACAGATACGCAGTATTTT. It encodes CASSQASGSTDTQYF.

This clone was seen a handful of times. The chain employs TRBV18 and TRBJ1-4; 8 positions agree with TRBD1. Germline-derived CDR1 and CDR2 are KGHSH and LQKENI. This CDR3 comprises 16 residues. Unmatched junction bases numbered 9, after V lost 3 bases and J lost 6 bases. The CDR3 coding sequence is TGTGCCAGCTCACCGCAGGGGGCTGGGGGAGATGAAAAACTGTTTTTT. As protein: CASSPQGAGGDEKLFF.

This rearrangement joins TRBV27 to TRBJ2-5; D may match TRBD1 or TRBD2 (5 bases each). The DNA end lines up better with TRBJ2-7; the J call may be wrong. The CDR3 is 11 amino acids. In germline, CDR1 is MNHEY, CDR2 SMNVEV (reference sequence). CDR3 in DNA: TGTGCCAGCACCCGAGGGGTCGAGCAGTACTTC. Translating it yields CASTRGVEQYF.